This TCR beta chain is from a study of tumor and adjacent non-tumor tissue in lung cancer. As for the study in general: Histology: about a dozen adenocarcinoma, a couple of squamous cell carcinoma, 1 small cell lung cancer. Stage I to III disease affected ten to eleven men and about 5 women aged about 30 to 76. Regarding the study as a whole: Tumor repertoires had a smaller top 100 clone share than normal lung.

Trimming took off 6 bases at V and 2 bases at J, with 13 bases between the two ends. In germline, CDR1 is SGHVS, CDR2 FQNEAQ. The length of the CDR3 is 15 residues. RNA was extracted from bulk tissue without any cell sorting. This non-tumor lung sample came from over 3 cm beyond the tumor edge. The library came from three nested PCR rounds adapted from ARM-PCR protocols. A single record per CDR3 protein comes from TCRdb applying MiXCR to the multiplex PCR reads. Of about 43,000 distinct CDR3 sequences in the sample, roughly 60% were seen once. Regarding this clonotype: The target antigen is unknown.

The rearrangement links TRBV7-8 to TRBJ2-2; D is unclear. The receptor was isolated from a man aged 45-65 years with non-small cell lung cancer. Sequencing was performed on distant non-tumor lung tissue. DNA of the CDR3: TGTGCCAGCAGTTCATCCCTCTCTAACACCGGGGAGCTGTTTTTT. Translated: CASSSSLSNTGELFF.